This T cell receptor (beta chain) is drawn from a study of early T cells in non-severe SARS-CoV-2 infection. About the study: Sequenced material consisted of bulk RNA (from unsorted whole blood), and chains were unpaired.

Researchers tagged individual cDNA molecules with unique molecular identifiers. Each CDR3 protein is one row after TCRdb ran MiXCR on the 5' RACE reads. The sample shows about 59,000 distinct CDR3 sequences, less than 15% of them seen only once. This clonotype was observed a few times. What it binds is not known. Study-wide results and caveats: Clonotype matching in VDJdb favored anti-spike CD8 responses and did not capture private and CD4 specificities.

This clonotype was obtained from an adult who was a healthcare worker with PCR-confirmed SARS-CoV-2 infection or an uninfected control (not recorded which). Sequencing was performed on whole blood, taken at baseline.

CDR3 protein: CASSPPRLAGDEQYF. For the CDR3, the DNA is TGTGCCAGCTCACCACCGCGACTAGCGGGAGACGAGCAGTACTTC. V and J are TRBV18 and TRBJ2-7; 12 bases match TRBD2. Looked up from germline, CDR1 is KGHSH and CDR2 is LQKENI. Trimming removed 0 bases from V and 5 bases from J; junction bases left unmatched: 2. This CDR3 spans 15 amino acids.